Presented here are 14 T cell receptor beta chains from one specimen sequenced in a study of Graves' ophthalmopathy and Graves' hyperthyroidism. RNA transcripts yielded amplified TCR beta CDR3 regions. The first round was an RT-PCR with HTBI primers, and the second round was a multiplex PCR. From the multiplex PCR reads, TCRdb called clonotypes with MiXCR, one entry per CDR3 protein. This sample has 340,000 or so distinct CDR3 sequences, with 17% found just once. The material sequenced was peripheral blood. These receptor sequences come from an adult man with Graves' ophthalmopathy.

The CDR3, as DNA: TGCAGTGCCGGGACAGGGGGACAGGGGCACCAAGAGACCCAGTACTTC. Its protein is CSAGTGGQGHQETQYF. V is TRBV20-1 and J is TRBJ2-5; 11 bases align to TRBD1. The germline V gene has CDR1 DFQATT and CDR2 SNEGSKA (reference sequence). Trimming took 6 bases from V and 0 from J; bases not matched to a gene: 9. The CDR3 has 16 amino acids.

This clonotype was seen many times. The chain joins TRBV19 to TRBJ1-5, with TRBD1 identical over 11 bases. The trim removed 5 bases at V and 0 bases at J, leaving 12 bases unmatched. The germline CDR1 and CDR2 sequences are LNHDA and SQIVND (reference sequence). The CDR3 extends over 19 amino acids. The CDR3 DNA reads as TGTGCCAGTAGTCCGATCCCCGGGACAGGGGGGCATAGCAATCAGCCCCAGCATTTT. Translated, it gives CASSPIPGTGGHSNQPQHF.

There are many counts of this clonotype. The J gene is TRBJ2-7, the V gene TRBV29-1; possibly TRBD2 for D (5 bases). V dropped 6 bases and J dropped 1 base, with 19 bases sitting between them. The CDR3 sequence is 15 residues long. The germline V gene encodes CDR1 SQVTM and CDR2 ANQGSEA. CDR3 sequence (DNA): TGCAGCGTGATTTTGGTAGGACTGCATTCCTACGAGCAGTACTTC. Encoded protein: CSVILVGLHSYEQYF.

This clonotype was seen repeatedly, ten times or more. The chain has TRBV6-2 or TRBV6-3 and TRBJ2-7, with 7 bases identical to TRBD1. Germline V gene lookup returns CDR1 MNHEY and CDR2 SVGEGT. The V and J ends lost 2 bases and 6 bases, in that order; junction bases with no gene match: 10. The CDR3 consists of 15 residues. The CDR3 loop is CASSYERQGRSEQYF. The CDR3 DNA reads as TGTGCCAGCAGTTACGAGCGACAGGGAAGGAGCGAGCAGTACTTC.

The chain links TRBV6-2 or TRBV6-3 to TRBJ1-5, with D possibly matching TRBD1 (5 bases). The germline gives CDR1 MNHEY, CDR2 SVGEGT. The CDR3 loop spans 12 amino acids. V dropped 8 bases and J dropped 9 bases, with 14 bases sitting between them. In DNA, the CDR3 is TGTGCCAGCTCTCGGCGGAGGGGGCCCCAGCATTTT. It is translated as CASSRRRGPQHF.

Many counts were recorded for this clonotype. The chain combines TRBV20-1 with TRBJ2-7, with 10 bases identical to TRBD2. The length of the CDR3 is 14 residues. Germline values: CDR1 DFQATT, CDR2 SNEGSKA (reference sequence). V dropped 3 bases and J dropped 5; count of bases not matched to a gene: 7. As DNA, the CDR3 is TGCAGTGCTAGTCCTAGCGGGAGAACCCACGAGCAGTACTTC. This translates into CSASPSGRTHEQYF.

This clonotype was recorded at least ten times. The V gene is TRBV12-3 or TRBV12-4, the J gene TRBJ2-6; D perhaps matches TRBD1 (6 bases). The CDR3 has 17 residues. Between the trimmed V and J ends, which lost 3 bases and 0 bases, there was a span of 12 bases. The CDR3 coding sequence is TGTGCCAGCAGTTTTGGCCAGGGGCGCTCTGGGGCCAACGTCCTGACTTTC. Protein product: CASSFGQGRSGANVLTF.

This clonotype was seen ten or more times. CDR3 sequence: CASSLMGELFF. In DNA form, the CDR3 reads TGTGCCAGCAGCTTGATGGGGGAGCTGTTTTTT. J is TRBJ2-2 and V is TRBV5-5; D remains ambiguous. The CDR3 is 11 residues long. Germline values: CDR1 SGHKS, CDR2 YYEKEE (reference sequence). V was pared by 1 base and J by 8 bases, with 3 bases between.

The rearrangement links TRBV19 to TRBJ2-7; D could derive from TRBD1 or TRBD2 (6 bases each). Germline CDR1 is LNHDA and CDR2 is SQIVND (reference sequence). The CDR3 length is 15 residues. V lost 5 bases, J lost 3 bases, and 17 bases lay in between. CDR3 sequence: CASSANRDSNYEQYF. CDR3 coding DNA: TGTGCCAGTAGTGCCAACAGGGACTCCAACTACGAGCAGTACTTC. The full variable domain, with the rest looked up from reference TRBV19 and TRBJ2-7, is DGGITQSPKYLFRKEGQNVTLSCEQNLNHDAMYWYRQDPGQGLRLIYYSQIVNDFQKGDIAEGYSVSREKKESFPLTVTSAQKNPTAFYLCASSANRDSNYEQYFGPGTRLTVT.

This clonotype was seen ten or more times. The chain recombines TRBV6-5 with TRBJ2-5, with D hard to call. Germline V lookup: CDR1 MNHEY, CDR2 SVGAGI. V dropped 3 bases and J dropped 4 bases, with 15 bases sitting between them. This CDR3 is 15 amino acids long. In DNA form, the CDR3 reads TGTGCCAGCAGTTATAGTAACCTGGAGCTAGAGACCCAGTACTTC. Residues: CASSYSNLELETQYF.

The chain uses TRBV28 and TRBJ1-2, with D perhaps matching TRBD1 (6 bases). Trimming removed 7 bases at V and 5 bases at J, with 8 bases between. The CDR3 contains 11 residues. CDR1 and CDR2 from the germline V gene are MDHEN and SYDVKM. The CDR3 DNA sequence: TGTGCCAGCAAGACAGGTTATGGCTACACCTTC. This encodes CASKTGYGYTF.

The table lists this clonotype with many counts. This chain connects TRBV5-1 to TRBJ1-5, with D uncertain. Trimming stripped 4 bases from V and 1 base from J, with 6 bases between. This CDR3 region has 13 residues. Germline assignment: CDR1 SGHRS and CDR2 YFSETQ. The CDR3 here is CASSPDSNQPQHF. The CDR3 bases are TGCGCCAGCAGCCCAGACAGCAATCAGCCCCAGCATTTT.

This clonotype was counted many times. The chain uses TRBV12-3 or TRBV12-4 and TRBJ2-5; D is uncertain. The CDR3 has 16 amino acids. Trimming pared 2 bases from V and 4 bases from J, leaving 17 bases between. The CDR3 coding sequence is TGTGCCAGCAGTTTACGCAGGCCCCTCGGACCAGAGACCCAGTACTTC. It yields the protein CASSLRRPLGPETQYF.

Many counts were recorded for this clonotype. This chain links TRBV2 with TRBJ1-5; D remains ambiguous. The V end lost 2 bases, the J end lost 2 bases, and 7 bases lay between the germline ends. Looked up from germline, CDR1 is SNHLY and CDR2 is FYNNEI. The CDR3 totals 14 residues. CDR3 loop: CASSELAGNQPQHF. The CDR3 bases are TGTGCCAGCAGTGAATTGGCAGGCAATCAGCCCCAGCATTTT.